One and the same sample provided the 19 T cell receptor beta chains below, sequenced in a study of cytomegalovirus exposure and HLA in healthy donors. 13 Jbeta primers and 60 Vbeta primers were used for the PCR. Only in-frame clones appear in the TCRdb table, and some are missing; sequencing was by immunoSEQ multiplex PCR. This sample's clone table lists just over 150,000 clones. The specimen was PBMCs. The receptors here all came from a woman aged 60 to 75 in good health and CMV-seronegative.

V is TRBV27 and J is TRBJ2-7; the match to TRBD1 covers 12 bases. The CDR3 loop spans 14 amino acids. Germline V gives CDR1 MNHEY, CDR2 SMNVEV (reference sequence). Germline trimming cut 4 bases from V and 5 bases from J; bases unmatched to any gene: 3. This chain's CDR3 is CASSWDRGLDEQYF. CDR3 DNA sequence: TGTGCCAGCAGTTGGGACAGGGGGCTCGACGAGCAGTACTTC.

The chain combines TRBV11-2 with TRBJ2-3, with 8 bases matching TRBD1. This CDR3 spans 14 amino acids. The V and J ends lost 3 bases and 2 bases, in that order; junction bases with no gene match: 1. Germline V CDR1 and CDR2: SGHAT, FQNNGV. Written as DNA, the CDR3 is TGTGCCAGCAGCTTGACAGGGGCCACAGATACGCAGTATTTT. Residues: CASSLTGATDTQYF.

The chain links TRBV6-6 to TRBJ2-5; weak D call: TRBD2 (5 bases). This CDR3 region has 15 residues. CDR1 MNHNY and CDR2 SVGAGI come from the germline V gene (reference sequence). V lost 6 bases and J 5 bases, leaving 19 bases between the germline ends. CDR3 amino acids: CASSPSPISWETQYF. In nucleotides, the CDR3 is TGTGCCAGCAGCCCTAGCCCAATCTCGTGGGAGACCCAGTACTTC.

The rearrangement links TRBV6-1 to TRBJ2-4, with D maybe TRBD2 (7 bases). The ends were cut back, 0 bases at V and 3 bases at J, with 15 bases in the middle. The CDR3 extends over 17 amino acids. Per the germline V gene, CDR1 is MNHNS and CDR2 is SASEGT. For the CDR3, the DNA is TGTGCCAGCAGTGAAGCCCAAGGGGGGGGAGGCAAAAACATTCAGTACTTC. It yields the protein CASSEAQGGGGKNIQYF.

This CDR3 reads CASTPQGARQPQHF. CDR3 in DNA: TGTGCCAGTACCCCACAGGGGGCGAGGCAGCCCCAGCATTTT. The chain is built from TRBV19 and TRBJ1-5; 9 nucleotides agree with TRBD1. Germline trimming cut 7 bases from V and 7 bases from J; bases unmatched to any gene: 8. The CDR3 is 14 residues long. The germline V gene encodes CDR1 LNHDA and CDR2 SQIVND (reference sequence).

The chain has TRBV6-6 and TRBJ1-3; the D gene is possibly TRBD1 (5 bases). V lost 5 bases, J lost 2 bases, and 10 bases lay in between. The CDR3 consists of 14 residues. Germline CDR1 MNHNY, CDR2 SVGAGI (reference sequence). The CDR3, as DNA: TGTGCCAGCAGTCCTCAGGGAACTGGAAACACCATATATTTT. This gives the protein CASSPQGTGNTIYF.

V is TRBV30 and J is TRBJ2-1; D uncertain. CDR1 is GTSNPN, CDR2 SVGIG, per germline (reference sequence). V lost 1 base and J 8 bases, leaving 6 bases between the germline ends. This CDR3 has 11 residues. The CDR3 loop is CAWSGSDEQFF. The CDR3 DNA is TGTGCCTGGAGTGGGAGCGATGAGCAGTTCTTC.

J is TRBJ1-1 and V is TRBV2, with 9 positions matching TRBD1. Trimming cost V 7 bases and J 12 bases; bases outside gene matches: 15. The germline V gene encodes CDR1 SNHLY and CDR2 FYNNEI. The CDR3 has 14 amino acids. CDR3 loop: CASTGVPGQGGTFF. The CDR3 DNA follows: TGTGCCAGCACTGGGGTCCCGGGACAGGGCGGAACTTTCTTT.

The chain carries TRBV15 and TRBJ2-5; unclear D gene. Germline V gene data show CDR1 as LNHNV and CDR2 as YYDKDF (reference sequence). V was trimmed by 6 bases and J by 2 bases, leaving 19 bases between them. The CDR3 is 16 residues long. The CDR3 sequence: CATRDNRAAAQETQYF. The CDR3 DNA sequence: TGTGCCACCAGAGACAACCGCGCAGCAGCTCAAGAGACCCAGTACTTC.

V and J are TRBV21-1 and TRBJ1-1; the D call TRBD1 from the table was never checked on the DNA. TRBV21-1 is marked as a pseudogene. The CDR3 sequence is 18 residues long. For the CDR3, the DNA is TGTGCCAGCAGCGGGGCTATACAGGGGGCCCCGGTCGGCACTGAAGCTTTCTTT. Its protein product is CASSGAIQGAPVGTEAFF.

The V call is TRBV20-1, the J call TRBJ2-7; tentative D call: TRBD1 (7 bases). Germline-derived CDR1 and CDR2 are DFQATT and SNEGSKA (reference sequence). This CDR3 comprises 10 residues. V shed 6 bases and J shed 5 bases, with 8 bases lying between them. The chain's CDR3 is CSARGDEQYF. The CDR3 nucleotides read TGCAGTGCCAGGGGGGACGAGCAGTACTTC.

The CDR3 DNA sequence: TGTGCCAGCAGTCCGACAGGGGGGACTCAGCCCCAGCATTTT. Translated, it gives CASSPTGGTQPQHF. The chain couples TRBV6-1 to TRBJ1-5; 9 positions match TRBD1. Germline trimming cut 5 bases from V and 6 bases from J; bases unmatched to any gene: 5. The V gene's germline CDR1 is MNHNS and CDR2 SASEGT. This CDR3 contains 14 residues.

The V gene is TRBV19, the J gene TRBJ1-1, with D perhaps TRBD1 (5 bases). Per germline, CDR1 LNHDA and CDR2 SQIVND (reference sequence). With 3 bases removed from V and 5 bases from J, the gap between germline ends came to 7 bases. The CDR3 length is 12 residues. The CDR3 DNA sequence: TGTGCCAGTAGTATCAGGGAAACTGAAGCTTTCTTT. Its translation: CASSIRETEAFF.

The rearrangement uses TRBV5-1 and TRBJ2-7, with a weak D call TRBD2 (5 bases). In germline, CDR1 is SGHRS, CDR2 YFSETQ. V was cut by 3 bases and J by 4 bases, with 8 bases left in between. The CDR3 length is 12 residues. As DNA, the CDR3 is TGCGCCAGCAGCTACCCGGGATACGAGCAGTACTTC. Translated, it gives CASSYPGYEQYF.

The CDR3 loop is CASSLVPPGHLAFSGNTIYF. DNA of the CDR3: TGCGCCAGCAGCTTGGTCCCCCCGGGACATCTCGCGTTTAGTGGAAACACCATATATTTT. The V gene is TRBV5-1, the J gene TRBJ1-3; possibly TRBD1 for D (6 bases). Trimming took off 0 bases at V and 3 bases at J, with 25 bases between the two ends. Germline-derived CDR1 and CDR2 are SGHRS and YFSETQ. CDR3 length: 20 residues.

The rearrangement uses TRBV18 and TRBJ1-1; D is unresolved. Trimming took off 3 bases at V and 2 bases at J, with 13 bases between the two ends. Germline V gene sequence: CDR1 KGHSH, CDR2 LQKENI. CDR3 size: 15 residues. CDR3 region: CASSPPSERNTEAFF. Here the CDR3 DNA reads TGTGCCAGCTCACCCCCATCAGAACGTAACACTGAAGCTTTCTTT.

The genes are TRBV5-1 and TRBJ2-1; weak D call: TRBD1 (5 bases). Germline values: CDR1 SGHRS, CDR2 YFSETQ. This CDR3 is built from 13 residues. V was trimmed by 6 bases and J by 3 bases, leaving 10 bases between them. CDR3 coding DNA: TGCGCCAGCATGACAGATAACTACAATGAGCAGTTCTTC. It is translated as CASMTDNYNEQFF.

The chain uses TRBV12-5 and TRBJ1-1, with a possible D match to TRBD1 (6 bases). The CDR3 contains 17 residues. Germline loops: CDR1 LGHNT, CDR2 FRNRAP. Deletions cut 6 bases from V and 8 bases from J, with 28 bases between. The CDR3 here is CASGTATGQRSMGEAFF. The CDR3 region has the DNA TGTGCTAGTGGGACCGCGACAGGCCAAAGATCCATGGGGGAAGCTTTCTTT. Drawing the rest from reference TRBV12-5 and TRBJ1-1, the complete variable domain is DARVTQTPRHKVTEMGQEVTMRCQPILGHNTVFWYRQTMMQGLELLAYFRNRAPLDDSGMPKDRFSAEMPDATLATLKIQPSEPRDSAVYFCASGTATGQRSMGEAFFGQGTRLTVV.

CDR3 in amino acids: CANLSTGGRDSPLHF. The CDR3 region has the DNA TGTGCCAACCTATCTACAGGGGGTCGAGATTCACCCCTCCACTTT. The chain combines TRBV6-4 with TRBJ1-6; 8 nucleotides match TRBD1. The germline CDR1 and CDR2 sequences are MRHNA and SNTAGT. After removal of 10 bases from V and 8 bases from J, the junction contained 13 bases not matched to a gene. The CDR3 is 15 amino acids.